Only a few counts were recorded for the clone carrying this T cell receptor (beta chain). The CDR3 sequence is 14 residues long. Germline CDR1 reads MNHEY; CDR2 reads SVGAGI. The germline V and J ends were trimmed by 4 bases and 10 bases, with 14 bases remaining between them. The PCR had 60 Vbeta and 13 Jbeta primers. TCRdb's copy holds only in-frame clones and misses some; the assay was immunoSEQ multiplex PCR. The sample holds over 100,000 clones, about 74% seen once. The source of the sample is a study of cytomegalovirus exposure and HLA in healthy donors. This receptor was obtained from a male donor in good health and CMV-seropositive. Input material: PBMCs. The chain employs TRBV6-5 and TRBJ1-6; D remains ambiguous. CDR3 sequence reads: CASSSGIGQSPLHF. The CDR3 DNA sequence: TGTGCCAGCAGTTCGGGGATCGGGCAGTCACCCCTCCACTTT.